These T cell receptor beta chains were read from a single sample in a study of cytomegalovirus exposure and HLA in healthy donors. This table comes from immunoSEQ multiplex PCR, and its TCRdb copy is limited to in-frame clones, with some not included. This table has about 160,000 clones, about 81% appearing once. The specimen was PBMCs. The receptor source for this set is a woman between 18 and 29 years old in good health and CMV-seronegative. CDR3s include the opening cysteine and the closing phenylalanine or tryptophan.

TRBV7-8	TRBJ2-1	CASSLLLARTTVDEQFF
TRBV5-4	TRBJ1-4	CASSLLENEKLFF
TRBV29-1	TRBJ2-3	CSVVPAGEYADTQYF
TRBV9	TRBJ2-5	CASSVSGGGQETQYF
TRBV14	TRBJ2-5	CASSQELAGGAEETQYF
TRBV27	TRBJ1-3	CASSDGSSGNTIYF
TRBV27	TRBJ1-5	CASSQAGGALPQHF
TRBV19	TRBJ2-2	CASSILGGGTGELFF
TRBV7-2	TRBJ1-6	CASSLVAGRDNSPLHF
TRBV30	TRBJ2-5	CAWSAGQGAWETQYF
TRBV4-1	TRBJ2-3	CASSPPGVRGSTDTQYF
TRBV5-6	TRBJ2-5	CASSTDRGDQETQYF
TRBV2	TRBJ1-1	CAPARFGTGNLNTEAFF
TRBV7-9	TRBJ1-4	CASSLQGAREKLFF
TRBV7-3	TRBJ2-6	CASSSHPSGANVLTF
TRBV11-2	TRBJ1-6	CASSRGQGHNSPLHF
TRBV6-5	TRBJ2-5	CASRRRDRQETQYF
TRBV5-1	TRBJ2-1	CASMRGQGNYNEQFF
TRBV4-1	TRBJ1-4	CASRLRTGATNEKLFF
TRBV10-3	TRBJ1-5	CAISALSALPQHF
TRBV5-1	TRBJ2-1	CASSLAGRGGNEQFF
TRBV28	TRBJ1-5	CASSFSSGGFQPQHF
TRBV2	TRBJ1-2	CASSGTLFYGYTF
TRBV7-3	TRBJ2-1	CASSLDGRVEQFF
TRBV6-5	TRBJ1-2	CASSKTENYGYTF
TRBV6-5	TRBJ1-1	CASRQGRATEAFF
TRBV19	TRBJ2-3	CASSGLAATTDTQYF
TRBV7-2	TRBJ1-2	CASSSYSLFYGYTF
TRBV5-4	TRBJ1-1	CASSFLLNTEAFF
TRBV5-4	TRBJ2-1	CASSLAQGTYNEQFF
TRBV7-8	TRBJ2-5	CASSLAPGQFQETQYF
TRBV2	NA	CASSGGPLTGSYEQYF
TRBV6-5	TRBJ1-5	CASSYSYSNQPQHF
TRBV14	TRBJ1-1	CASSLEQGAMNTEAFF
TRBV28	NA	CASSLWTGGSYEQYF
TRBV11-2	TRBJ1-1	CASSLDGGSLNTEAFF
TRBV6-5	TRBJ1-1	CASSWTGRNTEAFF
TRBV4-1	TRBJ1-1	CASSGPLKNTEAFF
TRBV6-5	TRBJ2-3	CASSPGWEGEDTQYF
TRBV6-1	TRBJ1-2	CASSERGGFYYGYTF
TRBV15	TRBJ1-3	CATSRETGASGNTIYF
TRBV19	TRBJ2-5	CASSLTSGSETYQETQYF
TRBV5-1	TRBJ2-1	CASSLIGQGYNEQFF
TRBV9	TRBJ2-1	CASTPGLAGGNEQFF
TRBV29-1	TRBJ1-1	CSVWTGGDRTEAFF
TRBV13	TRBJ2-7	CASSLVSLPYEQYF
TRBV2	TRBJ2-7	CASSGSGYEQYF
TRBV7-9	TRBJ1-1	CASSLAGASPEAFF
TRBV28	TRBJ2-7	CASRGPGAGLGYEQYF
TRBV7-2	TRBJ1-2	CASSSYGQPLGYTF
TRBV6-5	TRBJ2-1	CASSYTGFFSDEQFF
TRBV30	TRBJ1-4	CAWSVSGGGEKLFF
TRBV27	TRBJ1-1	CASSFFPASHRAFF
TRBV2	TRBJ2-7	CASLTSGGNFYEQYF
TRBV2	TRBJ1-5	CASRALGGGNQPQHF
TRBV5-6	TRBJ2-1	CASSLDLGTTRYNEQFF
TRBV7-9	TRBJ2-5	CASSLMASGEGKTQYF
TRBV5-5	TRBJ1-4	CASSFQSTNEKLFF
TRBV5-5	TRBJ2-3	CASSSYFTSWRQYF
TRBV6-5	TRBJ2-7	CASSPQGFTYEQYF